This entry lists 9 T cell receptor beta chains sequenced from one sample in a study of PD-1 blockade in mismatch repair-deficient tumors. Clones were read by immunoSEQ multiplex PCR, and TCRdb kept only the in-frame ones, dropping some. The sample gives over 100,000 clones, roughly 80% of which show up once; roughly 4.5% is in the top ten. The source material was peripheral blood, sampled roughly 60 weeks after starting pembrolizumab. Receptors were obtained from an adult with mismatch repair-deficient cancer.

The chain joins TRBV12-2 to TRBJ1-3. TRBV12-2 is described as a pseudogene. The CDR3 is 18 residues long. CDR3 sequence reads: CASRLAIKGSLSGNTIYF. In DNA form, the CDR3 reads TGTGCAAGTCGCTTAGCGATCAAGGGATCCCTCTCTGGAAACACCATATATTTT.

This clone was picked up a small number of times. The chain is built from TRBV7-3 and TRBJ2-6, with 9 bases fitting TRBD1. The CDR3 covers 17 residues. Germline CDR1 reads SGHTA; CDR2 reads FQGTGA. Unmatched junction bases numbered 7, after V lost 5 bases and J lost 2 bases. The CDR3 DNA sequence: TGTGCCAGCAGCCAGGACAGGGGTCTGGCTGGGGCCAACGTCCTGACTTTC. It yields the protein CASSQDRGLAGANVLTF.

This clone was seen more than once but under ten times. The J gene is TRBJ2-5, the V gene TRBV7-6; the D gene is possibly TRBD1 (5 bases). There are 15 residues in the CDR3. Germline-derived CDR1 and CDR2 are SGHVS and FNYEAQ. V was shortened by 6 bases and J by 2 bases, with 16 bases between the two germline ends. The CDR3 protein is CASRSFVQGQETQYF. The CDR3 DNA reads as TGTGCCAGCAGATCATTCGTCCAGGGACAAGAGACCCAGTACTTC. The full variable domain, its missing parts supplied by reference TRBV7-6 and TRBJ2-5, is GAGVSQSPRYKVTKRGQDVALRCDPISGHVSLYWYRQALGQGPEFLTYFNYEAQQDKSGLPNDRFSAERPEGSISTLTIQRTEQRDSAMYRCASRSFVQGQETQYFGPGTRLLVL.

The V and J genes are TRBV11-2 and TRBJ2-1; 14 positions agree with TRBD2. The V gene end was trimmed by 0 bases and the J gene end by 6 bases; junction bases not matched to a gene: 13. The germline gives CDR1 SGHAT, CDR2 FQNNGV. The CDR3 spans 20 residues. CDR3 sequence reads: CASSLDHFGTSGRLSNEQFF. The CDR3 DNA is TGTGCCAGCAGCTTAGATCATTTCGGGACTAGCGGGAGACTTAGCAATGAGCAGTTCTTC.

This chain connects TRBV5-1 to TRBJ2-7, with a tentative D call TRBD2 (5 bases). From germline, CDR1 is SGHRS and CDR2 YFSETQ. V dropped 0 bases and J dropped 2 bases, with 12 bases sitting between them. The CDR3 runs to 15 residues. The CDR3: CASSLERTATYEQYF. The CDR3 DNA follows: TGCGCCAGCAGCTTGGAGCGGACGGCGACCTACGAGCAGTACTTC.

This clone was found once. The rearrangement uses TRBV11-2 and TRBJ2-1; the D gene is possibly TRBD1 (5 bases). Germline V gene sequence: CDR1 SGHAT, CDR2 FQNNGV. V lost 0 bases and J lost 4, with 10 bases in between. The CDR3 is 15 residues long. This CDR3 reads CASSLDGQGYNEQFF. As DNA, the CDR3 is TGTGCCAGCAGCTTAGATGGCCAGGGATACAATGAGCAGTTCTTC.

The rearrangement uses TRBV5-6 and TRBJ2-2; D is ambiguous. Germline V gene data show CDR1 as SGHDT and CDR2 as YYEEEE. The CDR3 has 14 residues. Deletions cut 3 bases from V and 9 bases from J, with 15 bases between. The CDR3 loop is CASSYGRFGRELFF. The CDR3 DNA reads as TGTGCCAGCAGCTATGGCCGTTTCGGCCGGGAGCTGTTTTTT.

The chain couples TRBV12-5 to TRBJ2-4, with D possibly matching TRBD2 (5 bases). Per the germline V gene, CDR1 is LGHNT and CDR2 is FRNRAP. CDR3 length: 17 amino acids. The ends were cut back, 3 bases at V and 0 bases at J, with 15 bases in the middle. The CDR3 region has the DNA TGTGCTAGTGGTTTTGGGTTGGGAGAACTAGCCAAAAACATTCAGTACTTC. Amino acid sequence: CASGFGLGELAKNIQYF.

The V and J genes are TRBV14 and TRBJ1-1; 9 nucleotides line up with TRBD1. Unmatched junction bases numbered 7, after V lost 3 bases and J lost 2 bases. CDR1 is SGHDN and CDR2 is FVKESK in the germline V gene. The CDR3 extends over 16 amino acids. Here the CDR3 reads CASSHRPGQGNTEAFF. CDR3 sequence (DNA): TGTGCCAGCAGCCACCGCCCGGGACAGGGCAACACTGAAGCTTTCTTT.